This TCR beta chain was obtained from a study of control samples from healthy donors and cancer patients. TCRdb keeps only in-frame clones here, not all; method: immunoSEQ multiplex PCR. Of 80,000 to 100,000 clones listed, more than 90% are singletons. This clone appeared once. This CDR3 spans 16 amino acids. The V gene lost 0 bases and the J gene lost 0 bases, with 7 bases spanning the gap. Germline CDR1 reads KGHDR; CDR2 reads SFDVKD. This receptor was identified in a human donor in good health. The donor label of this sample is uncertain. This chain connects TRBV24-1 to TRBJ2-2, with D hard to call. Specimen: blood. The CDR3 DNA sequence: TGTGCCACCAGTGATTTGTACTTCCCGAACACCGGGGAGCTGTTTTTT. Its protein is CATSDLYFPNTGELFF.